This entry lists 17 T cell receptor beta chains sequenced from one sample in a study of shared clonotypes between healthy human individuals (dated by TCRdb to about 2020). The receptor library was made with the immunoSEQ multiplex PCR assay. TCRdb provides this immuneACCESS table in a form limited to in-frame rearrangements. Some clones are lacking; in checked studies, under half of them reflect an unresolved V gene, and why the rest are absent is not known. The sample includes about 2.5 million clones, with roughly 90% observed a single time. The ten largest make up around 0.35% of the sample. Sequenced: naive CD4+ T cells from PBMCs. According to the study, the label for this sample's cell subset or site signals: CD45RA+ positively selected. Receptor source: a man aged 18 to 29 in good health. Some clones in this sample may be carry-over from other donors' samples.

The gene calls are TRBV19 and TRBJ2-1, with 7 bases fitting TRBD2. Germline-derived CDR1 and CDR2 are LNHDA and SQIVND (reference sequence). V was clipped by 4 bases and J by 4 bases; unmatched bases: 10. This CDR3 comprises 16 residues. As DNA, the CDR3 is TGTGCCAGTAGTACCCCTCCGGGAGGCAAGTACAATGAGCAGTTCTTC. This translates into CASSTPPGGKYNEQFF.

This clone appeared once. The chain employs TRBV6-5 and TRBJ2-1; 8 nucleotides agree with TRBD2. Germline CDR1 MNHEY, CDR2 SVGAGI. This CDR3 spans 15 amino acids. With 2 bases clipped from V and 9 bases from J, the junction kept 9 bases outside the gene matches. DNA of the CDR3: TGTGCCAGCAGTTACCGGGGAGCGGGAGTGTCTGAGCAGTTCTTC. Encoded protein: CASSYRGAGVSEQFF.

This chain connects TRBV28 to TRBJ2-2; D is uncertain. The V gene lost 8 bases and the J gene lost 1 base, with 8 bases spanning the gap. The CDR3 consists of 13 residues. Germline CDR1 is MDHEN and CDR2 is SYDVKM. For the CDR3, the DNA is TGTGCCAGCGGAGACTTGAACACCGGGGAGCTGTTTTTT. Translation gives CASGDLNTGELFF.

The chain employs TRBV5-1 and TRBJ1-5; 9 nucleotides align to TRBD1. The CDR3 runs to 15 residues. CDR1 SGHRS and CDR2 YFSETQ come from the germline V gene. V lost 2 bases and J lost 2; bases outside the gene matches: 2. The CDR3 spells CASSFWTGGNQPQHF. The CDR3 DNA is TGCGCCAGCAGCTTCTGGACAGGGGGCAATCAGCCCCAGCATTTT.

V usage is TRBV2 and J usage is TRBJ2-1; TRBD2 matches at 7 bases. J gave up 9 bases and V 2 bases, and 13 bases lay outside the gene matches. Looked up from germline, CDR1 is SNHLY and CDR2 is FYNNEI. This CDR3 has 16 residues. The CDR3 loop is CASSERGGSWFGEQFF. The DNA for the CDR3 is TGTGCCAGCAGTGAACGGGGCGGGAGTTGGTTCGGTGAGCAGTTCTTC.

This chain uses TRBV4-1 with TRBJ1-4; the D is unclear. The CDR3 has 18 amino acids. Germline V gives CDR1 MGHRA, CDR2 YSYEKL. Trimming left V 1 base short and J 0 bases short, with 15 bases between. The CDR3 is CASSQAPMDRATNEKLFF. The DNA for the CDR3 is TGCGCCAGCAGCCAAGCCCCGATGGATAGAGCAACTAATGAAAAACTGTTTTTT.

Notes on this clone: The same CDR3 arises from other DNA sequences in this sample as well. V gene TRBV7-3 combines with J gene TRBJ2-1; D is unresolved. V gave up 4 bases and J gave up 0 bases, with 4 bases separating them. The length of the CDR3 is 13 residues. CDR1 is SGHTA and CDR2 is FQGTGA in the germline V gene. The CDR3 spells CASSSSSYNEQFF. The CDR3 nucleotides read TGTGCCAGCAGCTCCTCCTCCTACAATGAGCAGTTCTTC.

The count of this clone is one. The chain recombines TRBV5-1 with TRBJ1-1, with D maybe TRBD1 (6 bases). This CDR3 comprises 14 residues. Per germline, CDR1 SGHRS and CDR2 YFSETQ. V gave up 4 bases and J gave up 4 bases, with 14 bases separating them. The CDR3 DNA follows: TGCGCCAGCAGCCCAAGTAGGGGGAGCACTGAAGCTTTCTTT. It encodes CASSPSRGSTEAFF. The whole variable domain, remainder taken from reference TRBV5-1 and TRBJ1-1, is KAGVTQTPRYLIKTRGQQVTLSCSPISGHRSVSWYQQTPGQGLQFLFEYFSETQRNKGNFPGRFSGRQFSNSRSEMNVSTLELGDSALYLCASSPSRGSTEAFFGQGTRLTVV.

The chain employs TRBV21-1 and TRBJ2-4; the tabulated D call, TRBD1, remains unverified against the DNA. TRBV21-1 is deemed a pseudogene. The CDR3 has 19 residues. CDR3 loop: CASNGGLDRDQTAKNIQYF. The CDR3 DNA reads as TGTGCCAGCAACGGGGGCCTCGACAGGGACCAAACCGCCAAAAACATTCAGTACTTC.

The chain has TRBV15 and TRBJ2-4; 7 nucleotides line up with TRBD2. Losses at the gene ends were 1 base for V and 4 bases for J; bases not matched to a gene: 1. CDR1 and CDR2 from the germline V gene are LNHNV and YYDKDF (reference sequence). CDR3 length equals 14 residues. The CDR3 nucleotides read TGTGCCACCAGCAGAGCTAGCGGTAAAAACATTCAGTACTTC. This translates into CATSRASGKNIQYF.

The J gene is TRBJ2-7, the V gene TRBV19, with D possibly TRBD1 on 6 matching bases. Germline V gene data show CDR1 as LNHDA and CDR2 as SQIVND (reference sequence). This CDR3 has 15 amino acids. Trimming stripped 7 bases from V and 1 base from J, with 17 bases between. CDR3 protein: CASIPPRDTSYEQYF. The CDR3 bases are TGTGCCAGTATCCCCCCCAGGGACACTTCCTACGAGCAGTACTTC.

The gene calls are TRBV7-8 and TRBJ2-1; either TRBD1 or TRBD2 may supply D (5 bases each). Germline V gene lookup returns CDR1 SGHVS and CDR2 FQNEAQ. The CDR3 is made up of 16 amino acids. V dropped 3 bases and J dropped 5 bases, with 17 bases sitting between them. CDR3 bases: TGTGCCAGCAGCTTCCCCGGGACCCGGGGACACAATGAGCAGTTCTTC. It translates to CASSFPGTRGHNEQFF.

This clone was seen a single time. The gene calls are TRBV6-5 and TRBJ2-7, with a weak D call TRBD1 (5 bases). The length of the CDR3 is 15 residues. With 5 bases removed from V and 0 bases from J, the gap between germline ends came to 14 bases. Germline V gene lookup returns CDR1 MNHEY and CDR2 SVGAGI. The CDR3 DNA sequence: TGTGCCAGCAGTCCCGATCCAGGGCACTCCTACGAGCAGTACTTC. Translated, it gives CASSPDPGHSYEQYF.

On this clone: Additional DNA sequences in this sample encode the identical CDR3. V gene TRBV18 combines with J gene TRBJ2-5; D gene ambiguous. The V end was cut by 2 bases, the J end by 5 bases, with 6 bases between. The germline gives CDR1 KGHSH, CDR2 LQKENI. The CDR3 consists of 12 residues. CDR3 sequence (DNA): TGTGCCAGCTCACCATTAGGCGAGACCCAGTACTTC. It specifies CASSPLGETQYF. The variable domain in full, with the rest retrieved from reference TRBV18 and TRBJ2-5, is NAGVMQNPRHLVRRRGQEARLRCSPMKGHSHVYWYRQLPEEGLKFMVYLQKENIIDESGMPKERFSAEFPKEGPSILRIQQVVRGDSAAYFCASSPLGETQYFGPGTRLLVL.

The chain uses TRBV19 and TRBJ2-7, with no clear D. Trimming took 6 bases from V and 2 from J, leaving 11 bases between them. The CDR3 contains 13 residues. Germline-derived CDR1 and CDR2 are LNHDA and SQIVND (reference sequence). CDR3 sequence reads: CASRGGSTYEQYF. CDR3 DNA sequence: TGTGCCAGTAGGGGTGGAAGTACCTACGAGCAGTACTTC. Using reference TRBV19 and TRBJ2-7 for the parts outside the CDR3, the full variable domain is DGGITQSPKYLFRKEGQNVTLSCEQNLNHDAMYWYRQDPGQGLRLIYYSQIVNDFQKGDIAEGYSVSREKKESFPLTVTSAQKNPTAFYLCASRGGSTYEQYFGPGTRLTVT.

Comments on this clone: At one of its ends the junction is not consistent with the germline gene, which may arise from a read error. The V and J genes are TRBV19 and TRBJ1-2, with D possibly being TRBD1 (5 bases). In germline, CDR1 is LNHDA, CDR2 SQIVND (reference sequence). The CDR3 totals 12 residues. This CDR3 is CASSSTGRSAAF. As DNA, the CDR3 is TGTGCCAGTAGTTCTACGGGACGGAGCGCCGCCTTC.

The chain uses TRBV5-6 and TRBJ2-2; D gene uncertain. The CDR3 loop spans 17 amino acids. Trimming took 2 bases from V and 3 from J, leaving 17 bases between them. The germline V gene encodes CDR1 SGHDT and CDR2 YYEEEE. CDR3 nucleotides: TGTGCCAGCAGCTTAACACTTTCCTCTATAGACACCGGGGAGCTGTTTTTT. Encoded protein: CASSLTLSSIDTGELFF.